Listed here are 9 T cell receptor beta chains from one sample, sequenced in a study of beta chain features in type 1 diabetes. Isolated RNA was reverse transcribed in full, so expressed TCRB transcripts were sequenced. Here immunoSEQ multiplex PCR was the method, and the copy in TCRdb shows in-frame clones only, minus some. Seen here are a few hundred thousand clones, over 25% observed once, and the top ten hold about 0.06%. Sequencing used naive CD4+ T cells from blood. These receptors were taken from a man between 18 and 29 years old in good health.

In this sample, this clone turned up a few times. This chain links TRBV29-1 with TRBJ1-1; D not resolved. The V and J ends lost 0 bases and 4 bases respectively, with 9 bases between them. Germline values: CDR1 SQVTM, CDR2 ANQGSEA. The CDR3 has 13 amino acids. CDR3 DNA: TGCAGCGTTGAAGACAGCCTTGGCACTGAAGCTTTCTTT. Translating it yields CSVEDSLGTEAFF.

CDR3 loop: CASRVSGYEQYF. CDR3 nucleotides: TGTGCCAGCAGAGTTAGCGGTTACGAGCAGTACTTC. The rearrangement links TRBV6-1 to TRBJ2-5; D may be TRBD2 (6 bases). Near its end, the DNA agrees better with TRBJ2-7, so the J call may be wrong. Germline V CDR1 and CDR2: MNHNS, SASEGT. The CDR3 covers 12 residues.

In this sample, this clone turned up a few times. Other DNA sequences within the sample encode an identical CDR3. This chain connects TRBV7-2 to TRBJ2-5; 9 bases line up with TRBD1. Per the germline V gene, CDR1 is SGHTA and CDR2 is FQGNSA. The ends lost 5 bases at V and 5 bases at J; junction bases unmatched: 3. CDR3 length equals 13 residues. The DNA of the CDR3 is TGTGCCAGCAGCCCCGACAGGGGGGAGACCCAGTACTTC. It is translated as CASSPDRGETQYF.

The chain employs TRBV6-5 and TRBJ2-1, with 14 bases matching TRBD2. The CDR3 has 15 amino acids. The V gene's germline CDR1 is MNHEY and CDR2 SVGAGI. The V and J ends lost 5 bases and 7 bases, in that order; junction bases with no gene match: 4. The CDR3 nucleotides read TGTGCCAGCAGTGCGGGACTAGCGGGAGTTAATGAGCAGTTCTTC. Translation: CASSAGLAGVNEQFF.

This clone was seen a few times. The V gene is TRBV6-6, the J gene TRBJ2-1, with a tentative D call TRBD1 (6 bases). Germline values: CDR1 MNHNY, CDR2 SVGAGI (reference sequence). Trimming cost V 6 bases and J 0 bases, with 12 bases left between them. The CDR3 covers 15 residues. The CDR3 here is CASRAGTSSYNEQFF. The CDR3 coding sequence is TGTGCCAGCAGAGCCGGGACAAGCTCCTACAATGAGCAGTTCTTC.

The DNA of the CDR3 is TGTGCCAGCAGCTTATCCGACAGGGCCTACGAGCAGTACTTC. Its translation is CASSLSDRAYEQYF. The V gene is TRBV7-9, the J gene TRBJ2-7, with 7 bases lining up with TRBD1. The CDR3 sequence is 14 residues long. V shed 2 bases, J shed 2 bases, and the junction held 3 bases outside the gene matches. CDR1 SEHNR and CDR2 FQNEAQ come from the germline V gene (reference sequence).

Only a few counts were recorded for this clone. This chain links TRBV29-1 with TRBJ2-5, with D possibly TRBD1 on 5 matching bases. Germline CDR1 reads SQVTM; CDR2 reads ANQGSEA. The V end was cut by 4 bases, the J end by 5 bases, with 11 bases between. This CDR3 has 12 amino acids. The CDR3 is CSVGWGRETQYF. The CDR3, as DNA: TGCAGCGTTGGTTGGGGCCGCGAGACCCAGTACTTC.

Here the CDR3 reads CASSQDRADQPQHF. DNA of the CDR3: TGCGCCAGCAGCCAAGATCGGGCTGATCAGCCCCAGCATTTT. This rearrangement joins TRBV4-3 to TRBJ1-5; D is uncertain. V was trimmed by 0 bases and J by 5 bases, leaving 8 bases between them. Germline V CDR1 and CDR2: LGHNA, YSLEER. This CDR3 has 14 residues.

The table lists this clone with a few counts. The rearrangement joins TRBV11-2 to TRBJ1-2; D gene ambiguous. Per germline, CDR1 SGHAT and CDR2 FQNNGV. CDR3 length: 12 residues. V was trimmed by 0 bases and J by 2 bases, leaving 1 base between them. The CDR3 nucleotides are TGTGCCAGCAGCTTAGAAAACTATGGCTACACCTTC. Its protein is CASSLENYGYTF.